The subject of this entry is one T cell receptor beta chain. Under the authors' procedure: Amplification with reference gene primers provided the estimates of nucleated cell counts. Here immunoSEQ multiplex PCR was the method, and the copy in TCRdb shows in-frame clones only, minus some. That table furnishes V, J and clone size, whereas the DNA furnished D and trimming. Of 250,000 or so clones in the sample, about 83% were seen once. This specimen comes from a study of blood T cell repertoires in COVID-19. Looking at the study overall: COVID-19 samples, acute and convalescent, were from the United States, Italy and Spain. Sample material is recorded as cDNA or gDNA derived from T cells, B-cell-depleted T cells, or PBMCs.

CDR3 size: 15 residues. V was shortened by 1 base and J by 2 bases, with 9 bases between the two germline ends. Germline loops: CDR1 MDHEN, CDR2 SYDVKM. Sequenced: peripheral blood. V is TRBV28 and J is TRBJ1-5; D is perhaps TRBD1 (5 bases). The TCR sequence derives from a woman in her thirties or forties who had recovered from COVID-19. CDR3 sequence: CASSLFRVGNQPQHF. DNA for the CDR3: TGTGCCAGCAGTTTATTCAGGGTTGGCAATCAGCCCCAGCATTTT.